Listed below are T cell receptor beta chains from one sample, sequenced in a study of PD-L1 blockade in urothelial cancer. TCRdb's copy holds only in-frame clones and misses some; the assay was immunoSEQ multiplex PCR. The table records just under 30,000 clones, roughly 86% of them present only once. Source: PBMCs, taken around atezolizumab (anti-PD-L1) treatment. These receptors came from a man in his forties or fifties with urothelial cancer. CDR3s include the opening cysteine and the closing phenylalanine or tryptophan. The D gene is left open where the match is weak. Size tells how often a clone was seen (once, few, many) or the class of an expanded clone, and some rows leave it out.

TRBV9	-	-	TRBJ2-7	CASSVERGGEQYF	TGTGCCAGCAGCGTAGAGAGAGGTGGAGAGCAGTACTTC
TRBV25-1	-	medium-sized	TRBJ1-4	CASEATNEKLFF	TGTGCCAGCGAGGCAACTAATGAAAAACTGTTTTTT
TRBV7-3	TRBD1	-	TRBJ2-3	CASSLTGIRGQSTDTQYF	TGTGCCAGCAGCTTAACGGGGATAAGGGGACAGAGCACAGATACGCAGTATTTT
TRBV9	-	-	TRBJ2-7	CASSVGSEQYF	TGTGCCAGCAGCGTAGGGAGTGAGCAGTACTTC
TRBV18	TRBD2	-	TRBJ2-5	CASSPFGGTLQETQYF	TGTGCCAGCTCACCATTCGGGGGGACCCTCCAAGAGACCCAGTACTTC
TRBV7-6	-	once	TRBJ2-5	CASSLSEGGAYQETQYF	TGTGCCAGCAGCTTAAGCGAAGGCGGGGCGTACCAAGAGACCCAGTACTTC
TRBV6-6	-	-	TRBJ2-7	CASSYRADYYEQYF	TGTGCCAGCAGTTACCGGGCGGACTACTACGAGCAGTACTTC
TRBV28	-	few	TRBJ2-7	CASSLGRSAGSYEQYF	TGTGCCAGCAGTTTAGGGCGTTCGGCGGGCTCCTACGAGCAGTACTTC
TRBV21-1	-	medium-sized	TRBJ1-2	CASSKSFRDRGGYGYTF	TGTGCCAGCAGCAAATCTTTTAGGGACAGGGGCGGCTATGGCTACACCTTC
TRBV2	TRBD1	-	TRBJ2-1	CASRGTVLYNEQFF	TGTGCCAGCAGAGGGACAGTCCTGTACAATGAGCAGTTCTTC
TRBV9	-	-	TRBJ2-2	CASSVSGAGTGELFF	TGTGCCAGCAGCGTATCAGGGGCTGGCACCGGGGAGCTGTTTTTT
TRBV6-8	-	-	TRBJ1-2	CASSYPGAGYTF	TGTGCCAGCAGTTACCCAGGGGCTGGCTACACCTTC
TRBV19	TRBD1	few	TRBJ1-1	CASSIVGQGVIEAFF	TGTGCCAGTAGTATAGTGGGACAGGGGGTCATCGAAGCTTTCTTT
TRBV19	TRBD1	-	TRBJ1-1	CASNLQGGAEAFF	TGTGCCAGTAATCTACAGGGGGGGGCTGAAGCTTTCTTT
TRBV18	-	-	TRBJ2-7	CASSPLLREEASYEQYF	TGTGCCAGCTCACCACTTCTGCGCGAGGAAGCGTCCTACGAGCAGTACTTC
TRBV2	-	-	TRBJ2-3	CASPRGATSTDTQYF	TGTGCCAGCCCCAGGGGGGCTACTAGCACAGATACGCAGTATTTT
TRBV19	-	-	TRBJ2-6	CATTTSAPGANVLTF	TGTGCCACTACGACGAGCGCGCCCGGGGCCAACGTCCTGACTTTC
TRBV6-5	TRBD2	-	TRBJ2-5	CASSYWGTSAQETQYF	TGTGCCAGCAGTTACTGGGGAACTAGCGCCCAAGAGACCCAGTACTTC
TRBV5-4	-	-	TRBJ1-3	CASSSGILGNTIYF	TGTGCCAGCAGCTCAGGGATTTTGGGAAACACCATATATTTT
TRBV6-1	TRBD1	-	TRBJ1-2	CASRTGAPGDGGYTF	TGTGCCAGCCGGACAGGGGCTCCTGGAGATGGGGGCTACACCTTC
TRBV25-1	-	-	TRBJ2-5	CASSLPDRFQETQYF	TGTGCCAGCAGTCTGCCTGACAGGTTCCAAGAGACCCAGTACTTC
TRBV6-5	TRBD2	-	TRBJ2-7	CASSYWTSGIEQYF	TGTGCCAGCAGTTACTGGACTAGCGGGATCGAGCAGTACTTC
TRBV7-9	-	-	TRBJ2-5	CASSSFSKETQYF	TGTGCCAGCAGCTCCTTTAGTAAAGAGACCCAGTACTTC
TRBV19	TRBD1	-	TRBJ2-1	CASSRDRGPYNEQFF	TGTGCCAGTAGTAGAGACAGGGGGCCTTACAATGAGCAGTTCTTC
TRBV4-2	-	-	TRBJ1-4	CASSQDLETNEKLFF	TGTGCCAGCAGCCAAGATTTAGAAACTAATGAAAAACTGTTTTTT
TRBV30	-	-	TRBJ1-2	CAWSPSVGYTF	TGTGCCTGGAGTCCTTCGGTGGGCTACACCTTC
TRBV7-2	-	-	TRBJ1-2	CASSLGGDYGYTF	TGTGCCAGCAGCTTGGGGGGTGACTATGGCTACACCTTC
TRBV5-1	TRBD2	-	TRBJ2-3	CASSWGLAGSTDTQYF	TGCGCCAGCAGCTGGGGACTAGCGGGGAGCACAGATACGCAGTATTTT
TRBV25-1	TRBD1	-	TRBJ1-2	CASLGTGVRGYTF	TGTGCCAGCTTAGGGACAGGGGTTCGGGGCTACACCTTC
TRBV5-1	TRBD1	once	TRBJ2-2	CASPSDRGPDLGTGELFF	TGCGCCAGCCCCAGCGACAGGGGGCCTGATTTAGGCACCGGGGAGCTGTTTTTT
TRBV9	TRBD1	-	TRBJ1-2	CASSKGDRANYGYTF	TGTGCCAGCAGCAAAGGGGACAGGGCGAACTATGGCTACACCTTC
TRBV7-9	-	-	TRBJ2-1	CASSLALATGYEQFF	TGTGCCAGCAGTTTAGCACTAGCCACCGGTTATGAGCAGTTCTTC
TRBV28	-	-	TRBJ2-1	CASRSLLSGDPFANEQFF	TGTGCCAGCAGGTCCCTACTGTCGGGGGACCCTTTTGCCAATGAGCAGTTCTTC
TRBV14	-	-	TRBJ2-2	CASSQDRGGELFF	TGTGCCAGCAGCCAAGATCGGGGCGGGGAGCTGTTTTTT
TRBV27	TRBD2	-	TRBJ2-3	CASTPRTSGSTDTQYF	TGTGCCAGCACACCGCGGACTAGCGGGAGCACAGATACGCAGTATTTT
TRBV7-2	TRBD2	-	TRBJ2-1	CASSSRGTILFF	TGTGCCAGCAGCTCCAGAGGGACTATTTTGTTCTTC
TRBV25-1	TRBD2	once	TRBJ2-1	CASSPRTSGGSSYNEQFF	TGTGCCAGCAGTCCGCGGACTAGCGGGGGGAGCTCCTACAATGAGCAGTTCTTC
TRBV30	-	-	TRBJ1-5	CAWTVGNQPQHF	TGTGCCTGGACGGTTGGCAATCAGCCCCAGCATTTT
TRBV28	TRBD1	-	TRBJ1-1	CASSPSYRGPQNTEAFF	TGTGCCAGCAGTCCCTCATACAGGGGTCCCCAGAACACTGAAGCTTTCTTT
TRBV27	-	once	TRBJ1-4	CASSFYGWSNEKLFF	TGTGCCAGCAGTTTTTACGGGTGGTCTAATGAAAAACTGTTTTTT
TRBV7-7	-	once	TRBJ2-1	CASSLSGYNEQFF	TGTGCCAGCAGCCTAAGCGGATACAATGAGCAGTTCTTC
TRBV28	-	-	TRBJ2-5	CASSLQGWETQYF	TGTGCCAGCAGTTTACAGGGGTGGGAGACCCAGTACTTC
TRBV7-7	TRBD1	-	TRBJ2-1	CASSRTGYDEQFF	TGTGCCAGCAGCCGGACAGGGTATGATGAGCAGTTCTTC
TRBV4-3	-	few	TRBJ1-2	CASSQRREQNYGYTF	TGCGCCAGCAGCCAACGCCGGGAGCAGAACTATGGCTACACCTTC
TRBV28	TRBD1	-	TRBJ1-5	CASTLSRGLHQPQHF	TGTGCCAGCACCCTCAGCAGGGGGTTACATCAGCCCCAGCATTTT
TRBV12-5	-	few	TRBJ2-7	CASGLVQDYEQYF	TGTGCTAGTGGTTTGGTACAAGACTACGAGCAGTACTTC
TRBV5-6	-	once	TRBJ1-5	CASSLLQSRGNQPQHF	TGTGCCAGCAGCCTCCTCCAATCCAGGGGAAATCAGCCCCAGCATTTT
TRBV5-1	-	-	TRBJ1-1	CASTEQAANTEAFF	TGCGCCAGCACGGAACAGGCAGCGAACACTGAAGCTTTCTTT
TRBV2	TRBD2	-	TRBJ2-1	CASSESGLAGAYHEQFF	TGTGCCAGCAGTGAATCGGGACTAGCGGGAGCGTACCATGAGCAGTTCTTC
TRBV4-1	TRBD2	-	TRBJ2-1	CASSQVGGRGGEQFF	TGCGCCAGCAGCCAAGTCGGGGGGAGGGGCGGTGAGCAGTTCTTC
TRBV28	TRBD1	-	TRBJ2-5	CASSRTGTGVPPQYF	TGTGCCAGCAGTCGTACCGGGACAGGGGTCCCCCCCCAGTACTTC
TRBV6-7	-	-	TRBJ1-5	CASSFLSMGFFQPQHF	TGTGCCAGCAGTTTCCTTTCAATGGGCTTTTTTCAGCCCCAGCATTTT
TRBV19	TRBD1	-	TRBJ2-1	CASNLPGQGLNEQFF	TGTGCCAGTAACCTCCCGGGACAGGGGTTAAATGAGCAGTTCTTC
TRBV5-1	-	-	TRBJ2-5	CASSSGHRGETQYF	TGCGCCAGCAGCTCGGGACACCGAGGAGAGACCCAGTACTTC
TRBV9	TRBD1	-	TRBJ1-4	CASSSEGTGGNEKLFF	TGTGCCAGCAGCTCAGAAGGGACAGGGGGCAATGAAAAACTGTTTTTT
TRBV18	TRBD2	-	TRBJ2-3	CASSPGRGTDTQYF	TGTGCCAGCTCGCCGGGGCGGGGGACAGATACGCAGTATTTT
TRBV5-6	TRBD2	-	TRBJ2-1	CASSWGGGGVNEQFF	TGTGCCAGCAGCTGGGGGGGAGGAGGGGTCAATGAGCAGTTCTTC
TRBV5-1	TRBD2	-	TRBJ2-3	CASSVGGTPTDTQYF	TGCGCCAGCAGCGTCGGGGGGACCCCCACAGATACGCAGTATTTT
TRBV4-3	TRBD2	-	TRBJ2-3	CASSQTSGNTDTQYF	TGCGCCAGCAGCCAAACTAGCGGAAACACAGATACGCAGTATTTT